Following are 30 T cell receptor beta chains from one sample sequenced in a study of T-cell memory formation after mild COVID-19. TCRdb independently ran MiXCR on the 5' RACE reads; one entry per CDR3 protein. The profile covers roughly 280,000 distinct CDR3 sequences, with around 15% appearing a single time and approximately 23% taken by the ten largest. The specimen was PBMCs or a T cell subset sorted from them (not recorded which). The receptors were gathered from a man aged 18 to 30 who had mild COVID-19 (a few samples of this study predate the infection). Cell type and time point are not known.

The CDR3 DNA sequence: TGCAGTGCTAGAGATCCCGGCAGGGATGGCGATACGCAGTATTTT. Encoded protein: CSARDPGRDGDTQYF. The chain combines TRBV20-1 with TRBJ2-3; D is possibly TRBD1 (5 bases). V lost 0 bases, J lost 6 bases, and 16 bases lay in between. This CDR3 spans 15 amino acids. Per germline, CDR1 DFQATT and CDR2 SNEGSKA (reference sequence).

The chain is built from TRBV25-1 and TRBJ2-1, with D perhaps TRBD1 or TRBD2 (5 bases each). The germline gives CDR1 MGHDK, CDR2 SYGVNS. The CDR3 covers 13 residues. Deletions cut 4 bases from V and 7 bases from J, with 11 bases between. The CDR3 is CASSVGWGNEQFF. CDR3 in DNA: TGTGCCAGCAGTGTTGGTTGGGGGAATGAGCAGTTCTTC.

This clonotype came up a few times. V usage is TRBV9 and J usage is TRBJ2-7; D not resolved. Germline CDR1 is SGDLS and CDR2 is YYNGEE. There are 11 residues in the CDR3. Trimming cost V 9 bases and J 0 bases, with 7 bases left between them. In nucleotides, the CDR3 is TGTGCCACTGTCTTCTCCTACGAGCAGTACTTC. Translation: CATVFSYEQYF.

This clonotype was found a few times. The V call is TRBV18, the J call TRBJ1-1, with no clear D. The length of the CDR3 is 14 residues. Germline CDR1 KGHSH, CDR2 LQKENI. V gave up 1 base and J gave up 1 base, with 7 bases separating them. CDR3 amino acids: CASSPLSTNTEAFF. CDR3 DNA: TGTGCCAGCTCACCACTGTCAACGAACACTGAAGCTTTCTTT.

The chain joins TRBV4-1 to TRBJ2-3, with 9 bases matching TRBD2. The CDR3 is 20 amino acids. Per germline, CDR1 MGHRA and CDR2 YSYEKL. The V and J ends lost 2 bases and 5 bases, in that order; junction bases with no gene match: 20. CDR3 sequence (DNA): TGCGCCAGCAGCCAACCCCGGCTGCTCGCGGGGGGGCGTCGTATAGATACGCAGTATTTT. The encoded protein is CASSQPRLLAGGRRIDTQYF.

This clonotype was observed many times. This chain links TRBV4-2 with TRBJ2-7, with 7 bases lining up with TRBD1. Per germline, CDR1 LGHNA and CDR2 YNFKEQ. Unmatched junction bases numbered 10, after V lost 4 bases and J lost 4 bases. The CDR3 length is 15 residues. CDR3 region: CASSRGTDRSYEQYF. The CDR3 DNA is TGTGCCAGCAGCCGAGGGACGGACAGGTCTTACGAGCAGTACTTC.

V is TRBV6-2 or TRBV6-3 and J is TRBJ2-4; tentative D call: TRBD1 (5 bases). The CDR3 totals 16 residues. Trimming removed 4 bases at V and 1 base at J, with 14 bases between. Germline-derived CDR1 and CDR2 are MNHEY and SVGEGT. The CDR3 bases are TGTGCCAGCAGTTTATCCAGGGAAATGGCCAAAAACATTCAGTACTTC. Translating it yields CASSLSREMAKNIQYF.

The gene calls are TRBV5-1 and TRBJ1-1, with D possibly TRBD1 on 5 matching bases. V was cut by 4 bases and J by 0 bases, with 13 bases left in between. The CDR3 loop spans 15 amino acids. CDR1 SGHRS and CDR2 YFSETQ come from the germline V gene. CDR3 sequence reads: CASSPSGQVNTEAFF. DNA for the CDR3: TGCGCCAGCAGCCCCTCGGGGCAGGTGAACACTGAAGCTTTCTTT.

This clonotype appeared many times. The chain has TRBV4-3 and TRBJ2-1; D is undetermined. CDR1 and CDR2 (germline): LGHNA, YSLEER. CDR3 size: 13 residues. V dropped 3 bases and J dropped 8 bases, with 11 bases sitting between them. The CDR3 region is CASSQAMRDEQFF. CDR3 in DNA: TGCGCCAGCAGCCAGGCCATGCGCGATGAGCAGTTCTTC.

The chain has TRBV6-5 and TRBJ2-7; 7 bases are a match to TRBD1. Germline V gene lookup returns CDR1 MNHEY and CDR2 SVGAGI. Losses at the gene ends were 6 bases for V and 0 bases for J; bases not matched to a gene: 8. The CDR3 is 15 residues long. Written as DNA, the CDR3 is TGTGCCAGCAGGGAACAATGGGACAGCTCCTACGAGCAGTACGTC. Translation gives CASREQWDSSYEQYV.

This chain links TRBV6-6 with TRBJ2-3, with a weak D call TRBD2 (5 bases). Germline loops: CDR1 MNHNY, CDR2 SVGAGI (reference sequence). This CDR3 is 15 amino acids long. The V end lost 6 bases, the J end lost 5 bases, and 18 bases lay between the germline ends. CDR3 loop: CASSSRVGRGDTQYF. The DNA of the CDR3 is TGTGCCAGCAGCTCCCGGGTGGGCCGGGGAGATACGCAGTATTTT.

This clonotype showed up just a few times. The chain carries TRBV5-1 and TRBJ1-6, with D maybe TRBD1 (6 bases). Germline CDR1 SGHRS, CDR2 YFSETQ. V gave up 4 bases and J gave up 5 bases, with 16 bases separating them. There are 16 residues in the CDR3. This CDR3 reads CASSLQGNSDNSPLHF. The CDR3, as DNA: TGCGCCAGCAGCCTGCAGGGGAATTCGGATAATTCACCCCTCCACTTT.

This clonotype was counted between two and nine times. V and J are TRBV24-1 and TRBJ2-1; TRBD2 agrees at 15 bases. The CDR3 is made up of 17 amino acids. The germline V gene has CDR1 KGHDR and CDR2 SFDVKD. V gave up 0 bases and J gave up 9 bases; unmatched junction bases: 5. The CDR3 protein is CATSDLGLAGGLGEQFF. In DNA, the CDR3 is TGTGCCACCAGTGATTTGGGACTAGCGGGGGGGCTCGGTGAGCAGTTCTTC.

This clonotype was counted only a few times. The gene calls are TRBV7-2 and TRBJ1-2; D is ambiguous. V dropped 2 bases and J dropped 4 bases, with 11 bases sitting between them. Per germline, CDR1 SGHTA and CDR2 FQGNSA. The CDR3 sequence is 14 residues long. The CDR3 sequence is CASSLRGKGYGYTF. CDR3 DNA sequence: TGTGCCAGCAGCTTACGAGGGAAGGGCTATGGCTACACCTTC.

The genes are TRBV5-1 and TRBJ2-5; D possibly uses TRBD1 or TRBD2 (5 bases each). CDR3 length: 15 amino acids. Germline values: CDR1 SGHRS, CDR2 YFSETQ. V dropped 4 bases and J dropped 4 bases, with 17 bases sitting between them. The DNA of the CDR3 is TGCGCCAGCAGCAGTGCCGCCGGGGCCGGAGAGACCCAGTACTTC. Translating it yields CASSSAAGAGETQYF.

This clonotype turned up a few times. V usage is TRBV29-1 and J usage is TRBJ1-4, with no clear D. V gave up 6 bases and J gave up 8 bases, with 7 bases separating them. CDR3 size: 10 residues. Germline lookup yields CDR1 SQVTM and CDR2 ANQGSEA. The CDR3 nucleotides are TGCAGCGTGTTAGTCGAAAAACTGTTTTTT. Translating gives CSVLVEKLFF.

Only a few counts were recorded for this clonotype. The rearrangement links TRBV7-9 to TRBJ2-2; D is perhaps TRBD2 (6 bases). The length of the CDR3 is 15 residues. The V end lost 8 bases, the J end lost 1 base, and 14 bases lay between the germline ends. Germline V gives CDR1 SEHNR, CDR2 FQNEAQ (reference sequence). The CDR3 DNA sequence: TGTGCCAGCCTCGCTCGGCGGGAGAACACCGGGGAGCTGTTTTTT. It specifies CASLARRENTGELFF.

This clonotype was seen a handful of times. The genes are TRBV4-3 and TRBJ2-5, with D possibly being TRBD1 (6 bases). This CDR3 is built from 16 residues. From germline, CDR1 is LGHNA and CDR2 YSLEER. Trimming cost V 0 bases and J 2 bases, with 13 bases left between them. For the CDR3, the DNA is TGCGCCAGCAGCCAAGACAGGGGATCTAGGCAAGAGACCCAGTACTTC. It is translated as CASSQDRGSRQETQYF.

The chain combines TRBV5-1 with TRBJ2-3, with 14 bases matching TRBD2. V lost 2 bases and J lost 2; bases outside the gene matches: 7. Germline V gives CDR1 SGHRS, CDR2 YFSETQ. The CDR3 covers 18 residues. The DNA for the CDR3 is TGCGCCAGCAGCTTCGGACTAGCGGGGGGTGTGTACACAGATACGCAGTATTTT. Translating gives CASSFGLAGGVYTDTQYF.

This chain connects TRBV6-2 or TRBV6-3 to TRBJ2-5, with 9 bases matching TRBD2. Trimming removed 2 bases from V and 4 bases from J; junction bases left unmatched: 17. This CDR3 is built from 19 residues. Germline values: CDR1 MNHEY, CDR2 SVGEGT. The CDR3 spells CASSYGVLWSSGDGETQYF. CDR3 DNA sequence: TGTGCCAGCAGTTACGGGGTGCTTTGGTCTAGCGGGGATGGAGAGACCCAGTACTTC.

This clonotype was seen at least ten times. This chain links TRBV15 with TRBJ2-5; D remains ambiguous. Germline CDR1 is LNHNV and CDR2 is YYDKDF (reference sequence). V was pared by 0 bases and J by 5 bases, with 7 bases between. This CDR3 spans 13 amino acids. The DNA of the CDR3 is TGTGCCACCAGCAGAGATGCGAGGGAGACCCAGTACTTC. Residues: CATSRDARETQYF.

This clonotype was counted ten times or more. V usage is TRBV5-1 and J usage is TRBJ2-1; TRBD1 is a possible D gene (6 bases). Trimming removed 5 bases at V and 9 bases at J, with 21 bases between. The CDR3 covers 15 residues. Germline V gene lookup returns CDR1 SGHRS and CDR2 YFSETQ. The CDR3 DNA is TGCGCCAGCAGTTCCCGGCCAGGGGAATGGGGTGAGCAGTTCTTC. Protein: CASSSRPGEWGEQFF. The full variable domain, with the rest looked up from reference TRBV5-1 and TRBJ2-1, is KAGVTQTPRYLIKTRGQQVTLSCSPISGHRSVSWYQQTPGQGLQFLFEYFSETQRNKGNFPGRFSGRQFSNSRSEMNVSTLELGDSALYLCASSSRPGEWGEQFFGPGTRLTVL.

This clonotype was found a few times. The CDR3 region has the DNA TGCAGTGCGCGTGGTGGGCAGGGCAAAGCTTTCTTT. It codes for CSARGGQGKAFF. The rearrangement uses TRBV20-1 and TRBJ1-1; maybe TRBD1 (5 bases). The germline V and J ends were trimmed by 6 bases and 9 bases, with 17 bases remaining between them. From germline, CDR1 is DFQATT and CDR2 SNEGSKA (reference sequence). This CDR3 has 12 residues.

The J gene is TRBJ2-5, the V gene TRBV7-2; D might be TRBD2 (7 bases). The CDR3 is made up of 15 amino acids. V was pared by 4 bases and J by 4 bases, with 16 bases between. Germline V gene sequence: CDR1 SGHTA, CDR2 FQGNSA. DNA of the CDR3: TGTGCCAGCAGCTCCGGCGGGGGCGACGGAGAGACCCAGTACTTC. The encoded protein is CASSSGGGDGETQYF. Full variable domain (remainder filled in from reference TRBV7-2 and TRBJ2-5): GAGVSQSPSNKVTEKGKDVELRCDPISGHTALYWYRQSLGQGLEFLIYFQGNSAPDKSGLPSDRFSAERTGGSVSTLTIQRTQQEDSAVYLCASSSGGGDGETQYFGPGTRLLVL.

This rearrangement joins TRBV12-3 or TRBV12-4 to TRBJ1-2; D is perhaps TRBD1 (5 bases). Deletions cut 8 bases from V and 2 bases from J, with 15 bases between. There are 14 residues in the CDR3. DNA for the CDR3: TGTGCCAGCGTATCCGGGGGAACGAACTATGGCTACACCTTC. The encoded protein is CASVSGGTNYGYTF.

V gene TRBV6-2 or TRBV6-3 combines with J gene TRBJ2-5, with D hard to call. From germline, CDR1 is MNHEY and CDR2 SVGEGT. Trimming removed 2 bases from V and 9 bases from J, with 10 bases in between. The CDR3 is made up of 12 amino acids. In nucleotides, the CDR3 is TGTGCCAGCAGTTACCCACGGCCGGCCCAGTACTTC. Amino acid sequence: CASSYPRPAQYF.

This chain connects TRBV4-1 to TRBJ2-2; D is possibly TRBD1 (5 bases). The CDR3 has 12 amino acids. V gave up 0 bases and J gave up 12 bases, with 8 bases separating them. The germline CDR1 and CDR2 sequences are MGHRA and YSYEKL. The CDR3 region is CASSQESGQLFF. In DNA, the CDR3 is TGCGCCAGCAGCCAAGAGTCAGGGCAGCTGTTTTTT.

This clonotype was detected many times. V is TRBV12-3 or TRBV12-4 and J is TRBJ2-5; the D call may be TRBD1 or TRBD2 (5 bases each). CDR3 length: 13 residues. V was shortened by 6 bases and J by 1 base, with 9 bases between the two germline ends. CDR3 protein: CASSRDAQETQYF. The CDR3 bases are TGTGCCAGCAGCAGGGACGCCCAAGAGACCCAGTACTTC.

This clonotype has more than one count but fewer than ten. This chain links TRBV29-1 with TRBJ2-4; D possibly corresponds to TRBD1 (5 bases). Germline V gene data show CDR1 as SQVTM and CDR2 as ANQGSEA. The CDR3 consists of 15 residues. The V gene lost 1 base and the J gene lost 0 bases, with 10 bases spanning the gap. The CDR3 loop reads CSVEVPDRAKNIQYF. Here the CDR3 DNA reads TGCAGCGTTGAAGTCCCAGACAGAGCCAAAAACATTCAGTACTTC.

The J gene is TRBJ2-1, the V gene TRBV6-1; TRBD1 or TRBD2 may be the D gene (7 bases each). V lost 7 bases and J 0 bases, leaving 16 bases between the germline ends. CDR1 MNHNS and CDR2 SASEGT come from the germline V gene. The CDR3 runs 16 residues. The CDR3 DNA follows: TGTGCCAGCAAGGGGGCCCCGGGGGGCTCCTACAATGAGCAGTTCTTC. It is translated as CASKGAPGGSYNEQFF.